A selection of T cell receptor beta chains follows, all from one sample in a study of CD8 T cells in ankylosing spondylitis. MiXCR, applied by TCRdb to the 5' RACE reads, yields one record per CDR3 protein. In the table there are 800,000 to 900,000 distinct CDR3 sequences, 12% of which are singletons. Material: blood, either unsorted or a sorted T cell fraction (not recorded which). These receptors all come from a male donor with ankylosing spondylitis. CDR3s include the opening cysteine and the closing phenylalanine or tryptophan. A D gene is named only where the DNA matches it firmly. Size is stated for part of the rows, as once, few or many counts, or as a class when the clone is expanded.

>TRBV24-1|TRBJ2-7|TRBD1|-
TGTGCCACCAGTGATTTTGGACAGGGGCGCTACGAGCAGTACTTC
CATSDFGQGRYEQYF
>TRBV20-1|TRBJ2-1|-|many
TGCAGTGCTGAAAATCTAGATAACTACAATGAGCAGTTCTTC
CSAENLDNYNEQFF
>TRBV18|TRBJ1-4|-|-
TGTGCCAGCTCACCCACACCTACTAATGAAAAACTGTTTTTT
CASSPTPTNEKLFF
>TRBV28|TRBJ2-7|TRBD2|-
TGTGCCAGCAGAGCCCGAGCGGGGGGTTGGTACGAGCAGTACTTC
CASRARAGGWYEQYF
>TRBV29-1|TRBJ1-2|-|-
TGCAGCGCGACCCAGCACGAGGGAACTGGCTACACCTTC
CSATQHEGTGYTF
>TRBV20-1|TRBJ2-1|TRBD2|few
TGCAGTGCCGGGGAGGGTCCTCGGCAGTTCTTC
CSAGEGPRQFF
>TRBV4-3|TRBJ2-1|TRBD2|-
TGCGCCAGCAGCCAAAAGTGGACTAGCGGGAGGAATGAGCAGTTCTTC
CASSQKWTSGRNEQFF
>TRBV20-1|TRBJ1-5|TRBD1|many
TGCAGTGCTCAGACAGGGAATCAGCCCCAGCATTTT
CSAQTGNQPQHF
>TRBV3-1|TRBJ1-2|-|-
TGTGCCAGCAGCCAAGATACAGCTGGCTACACCTTC
CASSQDTAGYTF
>TRBV20-1|TRBJ2-5|-|few
TGCAGTGCTAGTAAAGGGACCCAAGAGACCCAGTACTTC
CSASKGTQETQYF
>TRBV7-2|TRBJ1-6|-|-
TGTGCCAGCAGCTTAGAGGGACGGTTTAATTCACCCCTCCACTTT
CASSLEGRFNSPLHF
>TRBV4-1|TRBJ2-3|TRBD2|-
TGCGCCAGCAGCCAACAATGGACTAGCGGGCAGTATTTT
CASSQQWTSGQYF
>TRBV20-1|TRBJ2-3|TRBD2|-
TGCAGTGCTAGAGATCGCCGGATACTAGCGGAAGATACGCAGTATTTT
CSARDRRILAEDTQYF
>TRBV7-9|TRBJ2-7|-|-
TGTGCCAGCGCCAGTTACGGTGGGCAGTACTTC
CASASYGGQYF
>TRBV7-2|TRBJ2-1|TRBD1|-
TGTGCCAGCAGCCCTGACAGGGGCGAATACAATGAGCAGTTCTTC
CASSPDRGEYNEQFF
>TRBV20-1|TRBJ2-1|TRBD2|many
TGCAGTGGGACTAGCGGGAGGGACTCCTACAATGAGCAGTTCTTC
CSGTSGRDSYNEQFF
>TRBV4-2|TRBJ1-6|TRBD1|few
TGTGCCAGCAGCCAAGTTACCGGACAGGGTGCCTCACCCCTCCACTTT
CASSQVTGQGASPLHF
>TRBV5-5|TRBJ2-7|-|few
TGTGCCAGCAGCCCCCTAGGCAGGGGTATCTACGAGCAGTACTTC
CASSPLGRGIYEQYF
>TRBV2|TRBJ2-1|TRBD2|-
TGTGCCAGCAGTGGGGGAGGGCAGCGGTACAATGAGCAGTTCTTC
CASSGGGQRYNEQFF
>TRBV7-2|TRBJ2-7|-|few
TGTGCCAGCAGCTTAGCGCGGGACAGTATTCAGAACGAGCAGTACTTC
CASSLARDSIQNEQYF
>TRBV5-6|TRBJ1-4|-|-
TGTGCCAGCAGCTTGGATTTAACCCTAACTAATGAAAAACTGTTTTTT
CASSLDLTLTNEKLFF
>TRBV20-1|TRBJ2-7|TRBD2|-
TGCAGTGCTCTAACTATAAGGCTAGCGGGCTACTACGAGCAGTACTTC
CSALTIRLAGYYEQYF
>TRBV7-9|TRBJ2-2|TRBD2|-
TGTGCCAGCAGCCGAGGGACTAGCGGGAGCACCGGGGAGCTGTTTTTT
CASSRGTSGSTGELFF
>TRBV28|TRBJ1-5|-|many
TGTGCCAGCAGTTTGACAGATCAGCCCCAGCATTTT
CASSLTDQPQHF
>TRBV5-1|TRBJ2-7|-|-
TGCGCCAGCACCCCATACGCAGGGACCACCTACGAGCAGTACTTC
CASTPYAGTTYEQYF
>TRBV20-1|TRBJ1-5|-|many
TGCAGTGCTATTACAGGGAATCAGCCCCAGCATTTT
CSAITGNQPQHF
>TRBV18|TRBJ2-5|-|few
TGTGCCAGCTCACCCTCTGGTAGGCGGGAGACCCAGTACTTC
CASSPSGRRETQYF
>TRBV12-3/TRBV12-4|TRBJ2-1|TRBD2|-
TGTGCCAGCAGTTTCAAACTAGCGGGAAATGAGCAGTTCTTC
CASSFKLAGNEQFF
>TRBV13|TRBJ1-1|-|-
TGTGCCAGCAGCTTCCCGACGGGGGGCTGGGACACTGAAGCTTTCTTT
CASSFPTGGWDTEAFF
>TRBV12-3/TRBV12-4|TRBJ1-1|-|few
TGTGCCAGCACCCCATGGTCGAACACTGAAGCTTTCTTT
CASTPWSNTEAFF
>TRBV12-3/TRBV12-4|TRBJ2-3|-|few
TGTGCCAGCTCCAAGGGGCAGGCATACACCACAGATACGCAGTATTTT
CASSKGQAYTTDTQYF
>TRBV6-1|TRBJ2-2|-|few
TGTGCCAGCGGGAATCGGCGCCGGGACCTCACCGGGGAGCTGTTTTTT
CASGNRRRDLTGELFF
>TRBV5-6|TRBJ2-7|-|-
TGTGCCAGCAGCGTCGACAGGCAGTACGAGCAGTACTTC
CASSVDRQYEQYF
>TRBV5-5|TRBJ2-7|-|few
TGTGCCAGCAGCAAGGGGGTATGGGGCGAGCAGTACTTC
CASSKGVWGEQYF
>TRBV7-2|TRBJ2-2|-|few
TGTGCCAGCAGCCCGCCCGGGACGGCGAACACCGGGGAGCTGTTTTTT
CASSPPGTANTGELFF
>TRBV5-1|TRBJ2-7|TRBD2|many
TGTGCCAGCAGTTTTACTAGCGGGACCTACGAGCAGTACTTC
CASSFTSGTYEQYF
>TRBV29-1|TRBJ1-2|-|many
TGCAGCTTACGAGAGGTCCAGGGGTACTATGGCTACACCTTC
CSLREVQGYYGYTF
>TRBV7-2|TRBJ2-3|-|many
TGTGCCAGCAGCCCCCGGACGGGACGCACAGATACGCAGTATTTT
CASSPRTGRTDTQYF
>TRBV6-1|TRBJ1-4|-|-
TGTGCCAGCAGGGATTTTGGCAGGGGCCCGAATGAAAAACTGTTTTTT
CASRDFGRGPNEKLFF
>TRBV6-1|TRBJ1-6|-|-
TGTGCCAGCAGTGCCATGACAGGTTATAATTCACCCCTCCACTTT
CASSAMTGYNSPLHF
>TRBV2|TRBJ1-3|TRBD1|few
TGTGCCAGCAGTGATCGGACAGGGAGTGACACCATATATTTT
CASSDRTGSDTIYF
>TRBV13|TRBJ2-3|TRBD2|-
TGTGCCAGCAGCTTAGGTACGGGAGGACGCACAGATACGCAGTATTTT
CASSLGTGGRTDTQYF
>TRBV5-1|TRBJ1-1|TRBD1|many
TGCGCCAGCAGTCAACAGGGGGCATCCACTGAAGCTTTCTTT
CASSQQGASTEAFF
>TRBV20-1|TRBJ2-5|-|few
TGCAGTGCTAGTTCCCTGTTGAAGACCCAGTACTTC
CSASSLLKTQYF
>TRBV3-1|TRBJ2-2|-|-
TGTGCCAGCAGCCAAGAAGGTGGCGGGGTCACCGGGGAGCTGTTTTTT
CASSQEGGGVTGELFF
>TRBV20-1|TRBJ2-1|-|few
TGCAGTGCTAGAAAGGACGTCGACTATGAGCAGTTCTTC
CSARKDVDYEQFF